Sequencing of this TCR beta chain was carried out in a study of blood T cell repertoires in COVID-19. About the study: COVID-19 samples, acute and convalescent, were from the United States, Italy and Spain. Sources were T cells, B-cell-depleted T cells, or PBMCs; the material itself was cDNA or gDNA.

Original methodology: The authors estimated nucleated cell counts from reference gene primer amplification. Method: immunoSEQ multiplex PCR; TCRdb's copy keeps in-frame clones and lacks some. That table gives V, J and clone size, and the DNA gave D and trimming. The table has 150,000 to 200,000 clones, around 81% seen once. Germline V gives CDR1 SGDLS, CDR2 YYNGEE. The J segment lost 4 bases and the V segment lost 0 bases, leaving 4 bases of the junction unmatched. This CDR3 spans 15 amino acids. This receptor was taken from a human donor with acute or convalescent COVID-19. The donor label of this sample is uncertain. J is TRBJ1-1 and V is TRBV9, with 9 positions matching TRBD1. Sample: peripheral blood. CDR3 in DNA: TGTGCCAGCAGCGTAGTGGGACAGGGCTCCACTGAAGCTTTCTTT. It specifies CASSVVGQGSTEAFF.